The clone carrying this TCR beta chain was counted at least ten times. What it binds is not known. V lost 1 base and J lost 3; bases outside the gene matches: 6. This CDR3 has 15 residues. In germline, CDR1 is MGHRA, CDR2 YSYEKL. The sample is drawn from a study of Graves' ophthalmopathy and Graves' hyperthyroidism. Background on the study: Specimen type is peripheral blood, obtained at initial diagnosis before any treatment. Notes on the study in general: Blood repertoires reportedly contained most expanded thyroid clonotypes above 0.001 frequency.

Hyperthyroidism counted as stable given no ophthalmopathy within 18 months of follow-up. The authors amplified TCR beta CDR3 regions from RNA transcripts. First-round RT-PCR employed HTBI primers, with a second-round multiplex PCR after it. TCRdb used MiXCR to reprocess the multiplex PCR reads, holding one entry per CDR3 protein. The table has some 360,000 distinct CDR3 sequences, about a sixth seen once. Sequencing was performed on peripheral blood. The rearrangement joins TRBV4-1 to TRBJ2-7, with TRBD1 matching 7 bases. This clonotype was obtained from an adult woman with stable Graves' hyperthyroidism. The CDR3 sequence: CASSQGPGGFYEQYF. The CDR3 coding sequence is TGCGCCAGCAGCCAAGGTCCAGGGGGTTTCTACGAGCAGTACTTC.